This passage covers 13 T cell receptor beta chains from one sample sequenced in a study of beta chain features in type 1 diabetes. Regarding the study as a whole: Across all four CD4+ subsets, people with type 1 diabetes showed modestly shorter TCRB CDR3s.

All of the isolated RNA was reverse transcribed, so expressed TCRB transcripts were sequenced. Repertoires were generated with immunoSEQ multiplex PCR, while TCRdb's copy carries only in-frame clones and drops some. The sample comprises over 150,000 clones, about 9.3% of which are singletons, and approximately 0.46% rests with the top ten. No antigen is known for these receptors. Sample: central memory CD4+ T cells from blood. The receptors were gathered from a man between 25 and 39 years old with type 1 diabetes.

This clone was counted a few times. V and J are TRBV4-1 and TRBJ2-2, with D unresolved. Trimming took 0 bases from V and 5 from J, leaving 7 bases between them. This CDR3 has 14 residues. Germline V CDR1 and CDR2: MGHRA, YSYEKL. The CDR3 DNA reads TGCGCCAGCAGCCAAGATCAGAGGACCGGGGAGCTGTTTTTT. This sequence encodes CASSQDQRTGELFF.

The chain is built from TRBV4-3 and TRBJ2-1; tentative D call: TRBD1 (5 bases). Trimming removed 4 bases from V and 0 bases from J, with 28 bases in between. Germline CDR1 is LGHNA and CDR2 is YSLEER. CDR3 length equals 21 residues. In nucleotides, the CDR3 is TGCGCCAGCAGCCGCACGGTGAGTGGTAGGGGCCTCTCGAGCTCCTACAATGAGCAGTTCTTC. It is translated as CASSRTVSGRGLSSSYNEQFF.

The CDR3 spells CASSLQRRGYEQYF. CDR3 nucleotide sequence: TGTGCCAGCAGTTTACAGAGGAGGGGCTACGAGCAGTACTTC. V is TRBV27 and J is TRBJ2-7; TRBD2 might be the D (6 bases). CDR1 is MNHEY and CDR2 is SMNVEV in the germline V gene (reference sequence). This CDR3 is 14 amino acids long. V lost 2 bases to trimming and J lost 3 bases, with 11 bases between them.

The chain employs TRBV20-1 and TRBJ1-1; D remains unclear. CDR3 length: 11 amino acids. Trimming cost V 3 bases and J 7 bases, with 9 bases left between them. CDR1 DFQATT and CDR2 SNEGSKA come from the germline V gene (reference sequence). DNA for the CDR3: TGCAGTGCTAGGAGTCGAGATGAAGCTTTCTTT. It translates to CSARSRDEAFF.

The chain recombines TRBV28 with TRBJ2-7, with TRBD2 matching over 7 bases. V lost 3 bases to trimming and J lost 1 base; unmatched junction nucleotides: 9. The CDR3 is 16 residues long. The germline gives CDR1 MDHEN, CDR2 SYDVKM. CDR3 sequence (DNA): TGTGCCAGCAGTTTTCATCTAGCGGAGCTATCCTACGAGCAGTACTTC. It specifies CASSFHLAELSYEQYF.

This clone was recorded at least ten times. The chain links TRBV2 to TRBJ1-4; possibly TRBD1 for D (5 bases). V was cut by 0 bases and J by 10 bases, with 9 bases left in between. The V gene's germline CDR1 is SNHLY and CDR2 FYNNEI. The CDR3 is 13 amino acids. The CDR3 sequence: CASSEAGRGKLFF. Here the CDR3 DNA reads TGTGCCAGCAGTGAAGCAGGGAGGGGAAAACTGTTTTTT.

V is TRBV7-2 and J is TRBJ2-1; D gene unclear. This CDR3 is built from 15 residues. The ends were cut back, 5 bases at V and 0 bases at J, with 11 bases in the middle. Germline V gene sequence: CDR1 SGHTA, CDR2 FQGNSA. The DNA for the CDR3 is TGTGCCAGCAGCGCAGCGAGTAGCTCCTACAATGAGCAGTTCTTC. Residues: CASSAASSSYNEQFF.

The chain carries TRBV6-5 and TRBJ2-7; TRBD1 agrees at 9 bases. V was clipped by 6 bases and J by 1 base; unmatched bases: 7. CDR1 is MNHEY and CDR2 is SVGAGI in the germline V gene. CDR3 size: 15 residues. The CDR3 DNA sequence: TGTGCCAGCAGGGATCCGGGACAGGGTTCCTACGAGCAGTACTTC. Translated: CASRDPGQGSYEQYF.

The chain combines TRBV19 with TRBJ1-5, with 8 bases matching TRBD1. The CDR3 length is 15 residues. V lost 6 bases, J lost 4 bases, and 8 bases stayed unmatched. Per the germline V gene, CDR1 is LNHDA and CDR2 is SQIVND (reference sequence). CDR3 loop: CASSPTGAMNQPQHF. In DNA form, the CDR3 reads TGTGCCAGTAGCCCGACAGGGGCCATGAATCAGCCCCAGCATTTT.

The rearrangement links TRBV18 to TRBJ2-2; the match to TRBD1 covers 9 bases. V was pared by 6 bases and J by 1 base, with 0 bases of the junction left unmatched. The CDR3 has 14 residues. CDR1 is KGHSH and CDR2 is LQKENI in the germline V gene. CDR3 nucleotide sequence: TGTGCCAGCTCGGGACAGGGGAACACCGGGGAGCTGTTTTTT. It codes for CASSGQGNTGELFF.

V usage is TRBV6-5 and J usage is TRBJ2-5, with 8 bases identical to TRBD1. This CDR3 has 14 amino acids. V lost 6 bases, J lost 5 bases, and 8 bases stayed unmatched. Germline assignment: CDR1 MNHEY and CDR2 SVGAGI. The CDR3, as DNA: TGTGCCAGCAGCCTCAGGGGGCAAGGGGAGACCCAGTACTTC. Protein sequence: CASSLRGQGETQYF.

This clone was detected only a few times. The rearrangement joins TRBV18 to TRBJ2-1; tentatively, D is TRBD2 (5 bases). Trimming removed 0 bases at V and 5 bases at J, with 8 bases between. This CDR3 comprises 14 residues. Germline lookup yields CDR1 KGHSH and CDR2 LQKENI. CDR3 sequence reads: CASSPPSGNNEQFF. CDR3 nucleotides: TGTGCCAGCTCACCACCCTCCGGGAACAATGAGCAGTTCTTC.

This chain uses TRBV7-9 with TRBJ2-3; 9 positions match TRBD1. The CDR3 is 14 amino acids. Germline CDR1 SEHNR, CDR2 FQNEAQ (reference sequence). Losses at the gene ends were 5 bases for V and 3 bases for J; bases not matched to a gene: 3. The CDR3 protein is CASSRGQGTDTQYF. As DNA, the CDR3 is TGTGCCAGCAGCCGGGGACAGGGTACAGATACGCAGTATTTT. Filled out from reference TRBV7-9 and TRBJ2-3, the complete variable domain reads DTGVSQNPRHKITKRGQNVTFRCDPISEHNRLYWYRQTLGQGPEFLTYFQNEAQLEKSRLLSDRFSAERPKGSFSTLEIQRTEQGDSAMYLCASSRGQGTDTQYFGPGTRLTVL.